The TCR beta chain described here comes from a study of immune evolution from preneoplasia to lung adenocarcinoma. The CDR3 is 15 amino acids. Germline values: CDR1 MNHNS, CDR2 SASEGT. Germline trimming cut 4 bases from V and 4 bases from J; bases unmatched to any gene: 0. Sequencing was performed with immunoSEQ multiplex PCR; in TCRdb, only in-frame clones are kept and a portion is missing. This table has roughly 2,200 clones, just under 80% appearing once. Sequenced sample: FFPE normal lung tissue adjacent to the tumor. The chain links TRBV6-1 to TRBJ2-1; TRBD2 matches 14 bases. This receptor was taken from a person aged 55 to 75 with lung adenocarcinoma. The CDR3 region is CASSGLAGGYNEQFF. The CDR3 bases are TGTGCCAGCAGTGGACTAGCGGGAGGGTACAATGAGCAGTTCTTC.